This is a list of T cell receptor beta chains from one sample in a study of control samples from healthy donors and cancer patients. TCRdb's table, derived via immunoSEQ multiplex PCR, lists solely in-frame clones and lacks some. The sample gives around 250,000 clones, almost 85% of which show up once; about an eighth is in the top ten. The material sequenced was PBMCs. The receptors derive from a woman aged 60-70 years with lung cancer. Both conserved end residues are part of each CDR3. A D gene is named only where the DNA matches it firmly. Only some rows state a clone size, as once, few, many or a class for expanded clones.

>TRBJ2-1|.|TRBV3-1/TRBV3-2|.
CASSDSGGLTYNEQFF
TGTGCCAGCAGCGATTCCGGGGGCCTTACCTACAATGAGCAGTTCTTC
>TRBJ2-2|few|TRBV27|TRBD2
CASSLLGGFTRQTELFF
TGTGCCAGCAGTTTATTGGGGGGGTTCACCCGTCAAACCGAGCTGTTTTTT
>TRBJ1-3|.|TRBV5-1|TRBD1
CASSFQGEGNTIYF
TGCGCCAGCAGCTTTCAGGGGGAAGGAAACACCATATATTTT
>TRBJ1-5|.|TRBV18|.
CASSPWTGNQPQHF
TGTGCCAGCTCACCCTGGACAGGCAATCAGCCCCAGCATTTT
>TRBJ2-7|large|TRBV7-9|.
CASSADGGRTPYEQYF
TGTGCCAGCAGCGCCGACGGTGGGCGGACCCCCTACGAGCAGTACTTC
>TRBJ1-1|.|TRBV9|TRBD1
CASSALQGKTEAFF
TGTGCCAGCAGCGCCCTACAGGGGAAAACTGAAGCTTTCTTT
>TRBJ1-4|.|TRBV5-1|.
CASSLEHRDNEKLFF
TGCGCCAGCAGCTTGGAACACAGGGATAATGAAAAACTGTTTTTT
>TRBJ2-5|.|TRBV3-1/TRBV3-2|.
CASSQARETQYF
TGTGCCAGCAGCCAAGCCCGGGAGACCCAGTACTTC
>TRBJ2-3|.|TRBV2|TRBD1
CASTWTGGIDTQYF
TGTGCCAGCACGTGGACAGGGGGCATTGATACGCAGTATTTT
>TRBJ2-1|.|TRBV5-4|.
CASSLGQHYNEQFF
TGTGCCAGCAGCTTGGGACAGCACTACAATGAGCAGTTCTTC
>TRBJ2-2|.|TRBV5-1|TRBD1
CASSWDSNTGELFF
TGCGCCAGCAGCTGGGACAGCAACACCGGGGAGCTGTTTTTT
>TRBJ1-5|.|TRBV19|.
CASSDQVQPQHF
TGTGCCAGTAGTGACCAGGTCCAGCCCCAGCATTTT
>TRBJ1-2|once|TRBV5-4|.
CASSFSRDTSLYGYTF
TGTGCCAGCAGCTTTTCCCGGGACACCAGCCTCTATGGCTACACCTTC
>TRBJ1-5|.|TRBV7-9|.
CASSLWGWGYSNQPQHF
TGTGCCAGCAGCTTGTGGGGTTGGGGTTATAGCAATCAGCCCCAGCATTTT
>TRBJ1-1|.|TRBV15|.
CATSTTVNTEAFF
TGTGCCACCAGCACCACAGTAAATACTGAAGCTTTCTTT
>TRBJ1-2|.|TRBV15|.
CATSRGTTGYGYTF
TGTGCCACCAGCAGAGGTACCACAGGCTATGGCTACACCTTC
>TRBJ1-3|few|TRBV2|.
CATYLSGNTIYF
TGTGCCACTTACCTCTCTGGAAACACCATATATTTT
>TRBJ2-1|.|TRBV10-1|TRBD2
CASSDRTSGDYNEQFF
TGCGCCAGCAGTGACCGGACTAGCGGGGACTACAATGAGCAGTTCTTC
>TRBJ2-5|.|TRBV19|.
CASSIFAQETQYF
TGTGCCAGTAGTATTTTTGCCCAAGAGACCCAGTACTTC
>TRBJ1-2|.|TRBV6-5|TRBD1
CASRGQGGRYGYTF
TGTGCCAGCAGGGGACAGGGCGGCAGGTATGGCTACACCTTC
>TRBJ1-2|once|TRBV27|TRBD1
CASSFLQGGGYTF
TGTGCCAGCAGTTTCTTGCAGGGGGGAGGCTACACCTTC
>TRBJ2-3|.|TRBV2|.
CASSESSYRPDTQYF
TGTGCCAGCAGTGAATCATCGTATCGGCCCGATACGCAGTATTTT
>TRBJ2-1|.|TRBV5-1|TRBD2
CASSLTSGRYNEQFF
TGCGCCAGCAGCTTAACTAGCGGCCGATACAATGAGCAGTTCTTC
>TRBJ1-4|.|TRBV24-1|.
CATSDAGDEKLFF
TGTGCCACCAGTGATGCGGGTGATGAAAAACTGTTTTTT
>TRBJ1-5|once|TRBV6-2/TRBV6-3|.
CASSYSILQSNQPQHF
TGTGCCAGCAGTTACTCGATTCTGCAGTCCAATCAGCCCCAGCATTTT
>TRBJ2-3|.|TRBV6-2/TRBV6-3|.
CASSWLGTSTDTQYF
TGTGCCAGCAGTTGGCTCGGGACCAGCACAGATACGCAGTATTTT
>TRBJ2-5|few|TRBV6-5|.
CASRAQGSQETQYF
TGTGCCAGCAGAGCACAGGGTAGTCAAGAGACCCAGTACTTC
>TRBJ2-5|.|TRBV2|TRBD2
CASSGGTSAETQYF
TGTGCCAGCAGTGGGGGGACTAGCGCTGAGACCCAGTACTTC
>TRBJ1-1|.|TRBV5-1|.
CASSPGAQYTEAFF
TGCGCCAGCAGCCCCGGGGCTCAATACACTGAAGCTTTCTTT
>TRBJ2-7|.|TRBV6-5|.
CASSPASGGSYEQYF
TGTGCCAGTTCCCCGGCGAGCGGAGGATCCTACGAGCAGTACTTC
>TRBJ1-5|.|TRBV19|.
CASSTAGFMGQPQHF
TGTGCCAGTAGTACAGCAGGGTTTATGGGTCAGCCCCAGCATTTT
>TRBJ2-5|.|TRBV5-8|TRBD2
CASSILAGVIQETQYF
TGTGCCAGCAGCATATTAGCGGGAGTGATCCAAGAGACCCAGTACTTC
>TRBJ2-7|.|TRBV30|TRBD2
CAWSVGLAGAYEQYF
TGTGCCTGGAGCGTGGGACTAGCGGGAGCCTACGAGCAGTACTTC
>TRBJ2-5|.|TRBV11-2|.
CASSRGWSETQYF
TGTGCCAGCAGCCGAGGATGGTCGGAGACCCAGTACTTC
>TRBJ1-2|.|TRBV11-2|.
CASSLDLTIYGYTF
TGTGCCAGCAGCTTAGATTTGACTATCTATGGCTACACCTTC
>TRBJ2-2|.|TRBV7-3|TRBD2
CASSLGLAGTGELFF
TGTGCCAGCAGCCTAGGACTAGCCGGAACCGGGGAGCTGTTTTTT
>TRBJ2-4|.|TRBV11-1|.
CASTRRSLGDVQYF
TGTGCCAGCACTCGGCGATCTCTGGGAGACGTTCAGTACTTC
>TRBJ2-3|.|TRBV7-3|TRBD2
CASSLKGSGIHTQYF
TGTGCCAGCAGCTTAAAGGGTAGCGGGATCCATACGCAGTATTTT
>TRBJ2-5|few|TRBV2|.
CASRGWIQETQYF
TGTGCCAGCAGGGGGTGGATACAAGAGACCCAGTACTTC
>TRBJ2-7|.|TRBV5-6|TRBD1
CASSEDREAYEQYF
TGTGCCAGCAGCGAGGACAGGGAAGCTTACGAGCAGTACTTC
>TRBJ2-7|.|TRBV2|.
CASSMDRYEQYF
TGTGCCAGCAGTATGGACCGCTACGAGCAGTACTTC
>TRBJ2-7|.|TRBV2|.
CASRPDERTPYEQYF
TGTGCCAGCCGACCGGATGAGCGTACTCCCTACGAGCAGTACTTC
>TRBJ2-2|.|TRBV6-5|.
CASRVGTLNTGELFF
TGTGCCAGCAGAGTCGGGACGCTGAACACCGGGGAGCTGTTTTTT
>TRBJ2-5|.|TRBV2|TRBD2
CASSEWSGGGGETQYF
TGTGCCAGCAGTGAATGGAGCGGGGGAGGCGGGGAGACCCAGTACTTC
>TRBJ2-7|.|TRBV5-8|.
CASTPDRFYEQYF
TGTGCCAGCACCCCAGACCGATTCTACGAGCAGTACTTC
>TRBJ2-7|.|TRBV15|.
CATSGGGRSEQYF
TGTGCCACCAGCGGGGGTGGGAGGAGTGAGCAGTACTTC
>TRBJ2-3|once|TRBV7-6|TRBD2
CASSLMASGVTDTQYF
TGTGCCAGCAGCTTAATGGCTAGCGGGGTCACAGATACGCAGTATTTT
>TRBJ1-2|.|TRBV7-8|.
CASSSNREGRGYTF
TGTGCCAGCAGCTCAAACAGGGAGGGTAGGGGCTACACCTTC